The clone carrying this T cell receptor beta chain appeared a few times. Time point described: patch test 2, 6 weeks after DPC sensitization. Indicated treatment: therapeutic diphenylcyclopropenone sensitization with weekly scalp DPC. From the RACE reads, TCRdb called clonotypes with MiXCR, one entry per CDR3 protein. In the table there are about 84,000 distinct CDR3 sequences, less than 11% of which are singletons. These data belong to a study of human T cells and chemical hapten exposure. Per germline, CDR1 DFQATT and CDR2 SNEGSKA (reference sequence). The CDR3 is made up of 13 amino acids. With 3 bases removed from V and 3 bases from J, the gap between germline ends came to 9 bases.

The sample here was whole blood, taken in connection with sensitization to the hapten diphenylcyclopropenone (DPC). The TCR comes from a woman in her forties or fifties with alopecia areata. Some clones in this sample may be carry-over from other donors' samples. The chain recombines TRBV20-1 with TRBJ2-1; D unresolved. CDR3 nucleotide sequence: TGCAGTGCTAGTACTGACAACTACAATGAGCAGTTCTTC. Protein sequence: CSASTDNYNEQFF.